This entry lists 26 T cell receptor beta chains sequenced from one sample in a study of Graves' ophthalmopathy and Graves' hyperthyroidism. TCR beta CDR3 amplification used RNA transcripts. HTBI primers served in a first-round RT-PCR, which a second-round multiplex PCR followed. TCRdb ran MiXCR on the multiplex PCR reads and lists one entry per CDR3 protein. The sample lists roughly 380,000 distinct CDR3 sequences, just over 15% occurring once. The sample comprised peripheral blood. Source of these receptors: a woman between 18 and 29 years old with stable Graves' hyperthyroidism.

This clonotype was recorded at least ten times. J is TRBJ2-7 and V is TRBV6-5; 11 nucleotides align to TRBD1. V shed 4 bases, J shed 4 bases, and the junction held 3 bases outside the gene matches. The germline V gene has CDR1 MNHEY and CDR2 SVGAGI. CDR3 length: 14 residues. The DNA of the CDR3 is TGTGCCAGCAGTTCCCGGGACAGGGGGTACGAGCAGTACTTC. It codes for CASSSRDRGYEQYF.

This clonotype was observed many times. The chain combines TRBV20-1 with TRBJ2-5; the D gene could be TRBD1 or TRBD2 (6 bases each). This CDR3 contains 14 residues. Per the germline V gene, CDR1 is DFQATT and CDR2 is SNEGSKA (reference sequence). The V end lost 3 bases, the J end lost 2 bases, and 13 bases lay between the germline ends. The CDR3 reads CSARRDTVQETQYF. CDR3 nucleotides: TGCAGTGCTAGGCGGGACACTGTACAAGAGACCCAGTACTTC.

As to this clonotype: One base away lies a much larger clone, so this may be a sequencing read error. The chain recombines TRBV6-1 with TRBJ2-7; perhaps TRBD1 as D (6 bases). Looked up from germline, CDR1 is MNHNS and CDR2 is SASEGT. The CDR3 is made up of 12 amino acids. CDR3 nucleotide sequence: TGTTCCAGCACAGGGAGTAGGGACGAGCAGTACTTC. It translates to CSSTGSRDEQYF.

V is TRBV12-5 and J is TRBJ1-1, with a tentative D call TRBD1 (6 bases). Germline loops: CDR1 LGHNT, CDR2 FRNRAP. V was clipped by 3 bases and J by 1 base, with 9 bases between them. The CDR3 totals 14 residues. The CDR3 loop is CASGLKGGNTEAFF. The DNA for the CDR3 is TGTGCTAGTGGTTTAAAGGGGGGGAACACTGAAGCTTTCTTT.

The chain couples TRBV5-1 to TRBJ1-1; possible D gene TRBD1, 5 bases. This CDR3 is built from 16 residues. The germline CDR1 and CDR2 sequences are SGHRS and YFSETQ. V was pared by 0 bases and J by 1 base, with 13 bases between. This chain's CDR3 is CASSLGQGSWNTEAFF. In DNA, the CDR3 is TGCGCCAGCAGCTTGGGGCAGGGAAGTTGGAACACTGAAGCTTTCTTT. Variable domain in full (rest from reference TRBV5-1 and TRBJ1-1): KAGVTQTPRYLIKTRGQQVTLSCSPISGHRSVSWYQQTPGQGLQFLFEYFSETQRNKGNFPGRFSGRQFSNSRSEMNVSTLELGDSALYLCASSLGQGSWNTEAFFGQGTRLTVV.

This clonotype was recorded at least ten times. The chain has TRBV5-1 and TRBJ2-7; 8 bases map to TRBD1. Germline assignment: CDR1 SGHRS and CDR2 YFSETQ. The CDR3 sequence is 15 residues long. The V segment lost 4 bases and the J segment 4 bases; nucleotides outside the gene matches: 10. The DNA for the CDR3 is TGCGCCAGCAGCATATGGACAGGGCACGGGTACGAGCAGTACTTC. It is translated as CASSIWTGHGYEQYF.

This clonotype was counted ten times or more. The rearrangement links TRBV6-4 to TRBJ2-6, with 8 bases aligning to TRBD1. Germline CDR1 is MRHNA and CDR2 is SNTAGT. The CDR3 sequence is 15 residues long. V lost 3 bases to trimming and J lost 2 bases; unmatched junction nucleotides: 0. CDR3 protein: CASSEGQAGANVLTF. The CDR3 DNA reads TGTGCCAGCAGTGAGGGACAGGCTGGGGCCAACGTCCTGACTTTC.

This clonotype was counted many times. The chain combines TRBV19 with TRBJ1-3; D possibly corresponds to TRBD1 (5 bases). Germline V gene sequence: CDR1 LNHDA, CDR2 SQIVND (reference sequence). CDR3 length: 16 amino acids. V gave up 3 bases and J gave up 0 bases, with 12 bases separating them. The CDR3 DNA follows: TGTGCCAGTAGTATTCGAGGGACCCGCTCTGGAAACACCATATATTTT. This translates into CASSIRGTRSGNTIYF. Combining the CDR3 with reference TRBV19 and TRBJ1-3 gives the whole variable domain DGGITQSPKYLFRKEGQNVTLSCEQNLNHDAMYWYRQDPGQGLRLIYYSQIVNDFQKGDIAEGYSVSREKKESFPLTVTSAQKNPTAFYLCASSIRGTRSGNTIYFGEGSWLTVV.

The rearrangement joins TRBV9 to TRBJ2-2; D gene unclear. The CDR3 extends over 14 amino acids. The V end lost 1 base, the J end lost 1 base, and 5 bases lay between the germline ends. Germline values: CDR1 SGDLS, CDR2 YYNGEE. This chain's CDR3 is CASSVFGNTGELFF. CDR3 DNA sequence: TGTGCCAGCAGCGTATTCGGGAACACCGGGGAGCTGTTTTTT.

This clonotype occurred many times. This chain connects TRBV24-1 to TRBJ1-5; D ambiguous. Trimming left V 0 bases short and J 6 bases short, with 11 bases between. This CDR3 contains 15 residues. The germline CDR1 and CDR2 sequences are KGHDR and SFDVKD. The CDR3 spells CATSDLDGEGQPQHF. CDR3 sequence (DNA): TGTGCCACCAGTGATTTGGACGGGGAGGGTCAGCCCCAGCATTTT.

With regard to this clonotype: An end of the junction differs from the germline gene, which may be a read error. The gene calls are TRBV14 and TRBJ1-2; D remains ambiguous. The CDR3 consists of 15 residues. The germline gives CDR1 SGHDN, CDR2 FVKESK. CDR3 DNA: TGTGCCAGCAGCCAAGAAGGCGAGGGAATCTATGGCTGCACCTTC. It specifies CASSQEGEGIYGCTF.

This clonotype was counted at least ten times. The gene calls are TRBV7-2 and TRBJ2-7; D not resolved. Between the trimmed V and J ends, which lost 5 bases and 5 bases, there was a span of 10 bases. The CDR3 has 12 amino acids. Germline CDR1 is SGHTA and CDR2 is FQGNSA. The CDR3 protein is CASSLHRDEQYF. The CDR3 nucleotides read TGTGCCAGCAGCCTACACCGGGACGAGCAGTACTTC.

This rearrangement joins TRBV29-1 to TRBJ1-2, with D tentatively TRBD1 (6 bases). Germline assignment: CDR1 SQVTM and CDR2 ANQGSEA. Trimming removed 6 bases from V and 6 bases from J, with 14 bases in between. The CDR3 sequence is 12 residues long. As DNA, the CDR3 is TGCAGCGTCGTCGCCAGGGGCGATGGCTACACCTTC. It codes for CSVVARGDGYTF.

This clonotype was observed at least ten times. This chain connects TRBV6-2 or TRBV6-3 to TRBJ1-1; 9 positions match TRBD1. From germline, CDR1 is MNHEY and CDR2 SVGEGT. Trimming at V came to 5 bases and at J to 10 bases, leaving 8 bases not matched to a gene. The CDR3 has 13 residues. The DNA for the CDR3 is TGTGCCAGCAGTAAAACAGGGGGCTCCCGAGCTTTCTTT. It translates to CASSKTGGSRAFF.

This clonotype has just a few counts. The rearrangement uses TRBV7-2 and TRBJ2-5; 7 nucleotides match TRBD2. The CDR3 extends over 13 amino acids. J lost 6 bases, V lost 6 bases, and 7 bases had no gene match. Germline values: CDR1 SGHTA, CDR2 FQGNSA. Written as DNA, the CDR3 is TGTGCCAGCAGTCTGGGGGGGGGACAGACCCAGTACTTC. It translates to CASSLGGGQTQYF.

This clonotype was counted ten times or more. A read error may be the cause here, since a much bigger clone is one base away. The chain carries TRBV7-9 and TRBJ1-1; the D gene is possibly TRBD1 (6 bases). Germline CDR1 is SEHNR and CDR2 is FQNEAQ (reference sequence). The CDR3 has 12 residues. The V end was cut by 7 bases, the J end by 0 bases, with 6 bases between. The CDR3 DNA is TGTGCCAGCACAGGGGTGAACACTGAAGCTTTCTTT. The encoded protein is CASTGVNTEAFF.

There are many counts of this clonotype. The chain combines TRBV11-1 with TRBJ1-5, with D possibly being TRBD1 (5 bases). V dropped 7 bases and J dropped 0 bases, with 16 bases sitting between them. Germline lookup yields CDR1 SGHAT and CDR2 FQDESV (reference sequence). There are 16 residues in the CDR3. The CDR3 reads CASTGLTGHSNQPQHF. DNA for the CDR3: TGTGCCAGCACCGGACTTACGGGGCATAGCAATCAGCCCCAGCATTTT.

There are a few counts of this clonotype. This chain joins TRBV19 and TRBJ2-6; 8 bases line up with TRBD1. J was trimmed by 13 bases and V by 0 bases; bases with no gene match: 8. Germline V lookup: CDR1 LNHDA, CDR2 SQIVND (reference sequence). The CDR3 contains 15 residues. This CDR3 reads CASSIDWGTGLVLTF. The DNA of the CDR3 is TGTGCCAGTAGTATAGATTGGGGGACAGGCTTAGTCCTGACTTTC.

CDR3 in amino acids: CASSSPGQETPYEQYF. CDR3 in DNA: TGTGCCAGCAGCTCTCCGGGACAGGAGACCCCCTACGAGCAGTACTTC. The V call is TRBV11-2, the J call TRBJ2-7; 8 bases are shared with TRBD1. Per the germline V gene, CDR1 is SGHAT and CDR2 is FQNNGV. The V gene end was trimmed by 4 bases and the J gene end by 2 bases; junction bases not matched to a gene: 10. This CDR3 region has 16 residues.

This clonotype was counted ten times or more. V and J are TRBV28 and TRBJ2-7; 8 positions match TRBD1. Germline V gene lookup returns CDR1 MDHEN and CDR2 SYDVKM. Losses at the gene ends were 6 bases for V and 5 bases for J; bases not matched to a gene: 15. CDR3 length: 16 amino acids. CDR3 sequence: CASRGSRGRPGNEQYF. The CDR3 region has the DNA TGTGCCAGCAGGGGGTCCAGGGGGCGCCCCGGGAACGAGCAGTACTTC.

The chain recombines TRBV6-1 with TRBJ2-7; D might be TRBD2 (6 bases). Germline V gene sequence: CDR1 MNHNS, CDR2 SASEGT. V lost 0 bases and J lost 5, with 11 bases in between. The CDR3 covers 14 residues. CDR3 sequence reads: CASSEAGGSNEQYF. The CDR3 nucleotides are TGTGCCAGCAGTGAAGCGGGGGGTTCGAACGAGCAGTACTTC.

This clonotype was seen only once. The V and J genes are TRBV6-1 and TRBJ1-1; tentatively, D is TRBD1 (5 bases). CDR3 size: 12 residues. Trimming stripped 1 base from V and 11 bases from J, with 11 bases between. In germline, CDR1 is MNHNS, CDR2 SASEGT. CDR3 bases: TGTGCCAGCAGTGAAGGGACACGCCGCGCTTTCTTT. Amino acid sequence: CASSEGTRRAFF.

Note on this clonotype: This may arise from a read error, as a much more abundant clone is one base away. This chain joins TRBV19 and TRBJ1-2; 9 bases fit TRBD1. The CDR3 spans 18 residues. Germline V CDR1 and CDR2: LNHDA, SQIVND (reference sequence). DNA of the CDR3: TGTACCAGTAGTGTCTATTTGGGACAGGGAACGGCCTACTATGGCTACACCTTC. This translates into CTSSVYLGQGTAYYGYTF.

This clonotype was found many times. The chain recombines TRBV2 with TRBJ1-1; 7 bases are a match to TRBD1. This CDR3 is built from 14 residues. Per germline, CDR1 SNHLY and CDR2 FYNNEI. V dropped 8 bases and J dropped 7; count of bases not matched to a gene: 13. This CDR3 is CASPGGGGQIEAFF. The CDR3 nucleotides are TGTGCCAGCCCGGGGGGAGGGGGCCAGATTGAAGCTTTCTTT.

This clonotype was recorded at least ten times. The rearrangement links TRBV7-2 to TRBJ1-2, with D maybe TRBD1 (6 bases). This CDR3 is built from 15 residues. The V gene lost 5 bases and the J gene lost 6 bases, with 19 bases spanning the gap. From germline, CDR1 is SGHTA and CDR2 FQGNSA. CDR3 amino acids: CASSRSGGLGDGYTF. In DNA form, the CDR3 reads TGTGCCAGCAGCCGCAGCGGGGGGCTTGGAGATGGCTACACCTTC.

A few counts support this clonotype. The chain employs TRBV5-6 and TRBJ1-2, with D perhaps TRBD1 (6 bases). This CDR3 contains 15 residues. Trimming removed 2 bases at V and 8 bases at J, with 19 bases between. CDR1 and CDR2 (germline): SGHDT, YYEEEE. The DNA for the CDR3 is TGTGCCAGCAGCTTCAGGGGAGGCTTCGGGGGCGGCTACACCTTC. This encodes CASSFRGGFGGGYTF.